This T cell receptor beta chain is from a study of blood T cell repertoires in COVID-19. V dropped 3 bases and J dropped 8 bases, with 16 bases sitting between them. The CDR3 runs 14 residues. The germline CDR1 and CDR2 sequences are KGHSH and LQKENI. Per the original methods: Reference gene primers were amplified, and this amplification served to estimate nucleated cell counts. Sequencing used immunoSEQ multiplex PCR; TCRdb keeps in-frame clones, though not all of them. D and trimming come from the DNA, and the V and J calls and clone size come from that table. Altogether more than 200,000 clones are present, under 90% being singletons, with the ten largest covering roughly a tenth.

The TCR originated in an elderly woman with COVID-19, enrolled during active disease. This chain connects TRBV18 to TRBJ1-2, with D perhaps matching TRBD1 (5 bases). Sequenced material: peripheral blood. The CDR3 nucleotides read TGTGCCAGCTCACCTTTTCAGGGTGAGGAAGGCTACACCTTC. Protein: CASSPFQGEEGYTF. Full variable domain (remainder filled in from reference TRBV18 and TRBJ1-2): NAGVMQNPRHLVRRRGQEARLRCSPMKGHSHVYWYRQLPEEGLKFMVYLQKENIIDESGMPKERFSAEFPKEGPSILRIQQVVRGDSAAYFCASSPFQGEEGYTFGSGTRLTVV.